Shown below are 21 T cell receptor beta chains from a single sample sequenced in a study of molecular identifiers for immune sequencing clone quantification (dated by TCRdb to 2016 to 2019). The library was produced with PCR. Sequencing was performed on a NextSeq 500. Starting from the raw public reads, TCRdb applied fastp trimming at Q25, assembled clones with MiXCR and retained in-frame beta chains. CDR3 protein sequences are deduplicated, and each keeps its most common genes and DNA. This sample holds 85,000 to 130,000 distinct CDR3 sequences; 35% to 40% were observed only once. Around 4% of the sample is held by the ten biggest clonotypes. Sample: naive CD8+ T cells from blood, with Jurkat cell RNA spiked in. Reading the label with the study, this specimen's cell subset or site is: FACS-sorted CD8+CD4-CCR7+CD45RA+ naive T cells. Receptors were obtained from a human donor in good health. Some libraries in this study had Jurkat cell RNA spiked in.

CDR3 amino acids: CASGQVNYEQYF. CDR3 sequence (DNA): TGTGCCAGTGGACAGGTGAACTACGAGCAGTACTTC. J is TRBJ2-7 and V is TRBV28; TRBD1 agrees at 7 bases. Looked up from germline, CDR1 is MDHEN and CDR2 is SYDVKM. The CDR3 is 12 residues long. The trim removed 9 bases at V and 3 bases at J, leaving 5 bases unmatched.

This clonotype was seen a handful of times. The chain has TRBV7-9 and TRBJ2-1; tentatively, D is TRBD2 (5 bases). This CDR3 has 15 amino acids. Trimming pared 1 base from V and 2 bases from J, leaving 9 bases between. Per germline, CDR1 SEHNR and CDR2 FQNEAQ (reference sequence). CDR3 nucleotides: TGTGCCAGCAGCTTAGTAACGGGAACCTACAATGAGCAGTTCTTC. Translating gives CASSLVTGTYNEQFF.

This chain's CDR3 is CASSLGTTRFYNEQFF. The CDR3 DNA reads as TGTGCCAGCAGTTTAGGGACAACGCGTTTCTACAATGAGCAGTTCTTC. V is TRBV28 and J is TRBJ2-1, with D perhaps TRBD1 (6 bases). This CDR3 spans 16 amino acids. Germline CDR1 reads MDHEN; CDR2 reads SYDVKM. Trimming removed 2 bases at V and 3 bases at J, with 14 bases between. Looking up the rest from reference TRBV28 and TRBJ2-1 gives the full variable domain: DVKVTQSSRYLVKRTGEKVFLECVQDMDHENMFWYRQDPGLGLRLIYFSYDVKMKEKGDIPEGYSVSREKKERFSLILESASTNQTSMYLCASSLGTTRFYNEQFFGPGTRLTVL.

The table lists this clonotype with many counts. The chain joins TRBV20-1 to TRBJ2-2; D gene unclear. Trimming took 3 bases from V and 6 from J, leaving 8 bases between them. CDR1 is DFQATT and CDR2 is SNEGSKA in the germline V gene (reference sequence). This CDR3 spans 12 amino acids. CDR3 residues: CSAREVPGELFF. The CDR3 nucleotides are TGCAGTGCTAGGGAAGTACCCGGGGAGCTGTTTTTT.

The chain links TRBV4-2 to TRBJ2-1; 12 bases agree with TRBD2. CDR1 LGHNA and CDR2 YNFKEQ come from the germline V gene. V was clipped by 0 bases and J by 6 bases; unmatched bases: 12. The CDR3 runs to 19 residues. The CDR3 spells CASSQDLPGLAGDVNEQFF. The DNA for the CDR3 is TGTGCCAGCAGCCAAGATCTCCCGGGACTAGCGGGCGATGTCAATGAGCAGTTCTTC.

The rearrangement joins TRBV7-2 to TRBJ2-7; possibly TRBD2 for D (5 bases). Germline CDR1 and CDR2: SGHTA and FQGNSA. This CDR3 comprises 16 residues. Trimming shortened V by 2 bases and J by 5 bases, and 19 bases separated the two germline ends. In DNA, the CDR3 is TGTGCCAGCAGCTTACGAGACTCACTAGGGTGGGACGAGCAGTACTTC. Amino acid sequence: CASSLRDSLGWDEQYF.

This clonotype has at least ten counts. CDR3 in DNA: TGTGCCAGCAGACCCCGCTCGGGGGCCCACGAGCAGTACTTC. Its translation: CASRPRSGAHEQYF. The genes are TRBV7-6 and TRBJ2-7; the D gene could be TRBD1 or TRBD2 (6 bases each). The CDR3 is made up of 14 amino acids. Between the trimmed V and J ends, which lost 6 bases and 5 bases, there was a span of 17 bases. Looked up from germline, CDR1 is SGHVS and CDR2 is FNYEAQ.

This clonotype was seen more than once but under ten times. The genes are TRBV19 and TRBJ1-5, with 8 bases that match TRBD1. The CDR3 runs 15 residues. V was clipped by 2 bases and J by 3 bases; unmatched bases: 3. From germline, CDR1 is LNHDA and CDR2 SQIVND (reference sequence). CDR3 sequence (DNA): TGTGCCAGTAGTATATGGCAGGGGGCCAATCAGCCCCAGCATTTT. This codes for CASSIWQGANQPQHF.

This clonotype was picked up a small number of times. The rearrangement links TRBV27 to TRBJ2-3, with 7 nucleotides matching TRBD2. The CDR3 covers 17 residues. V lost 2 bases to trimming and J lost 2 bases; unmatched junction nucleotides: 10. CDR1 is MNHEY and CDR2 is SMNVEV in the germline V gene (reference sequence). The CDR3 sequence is CASSLTFASGFTDTQYF. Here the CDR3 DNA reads TGTGCCAGCAGTTTAACATTCGCTAGCGGCTTCACAGATACGCAGTATTTT.

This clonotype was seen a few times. CDR3 coding DNA: TGTGCCGTCACCGGGACTAGGGGTTCGGATACGCAGTATTTT. Translated, it gives CAVTGTRGSDTQYF. This rearrangement joins TRBV10-3 to TRBJ2-3; 8 positions agree with TRBD2. The V gene end was trimmed by 11 bases and the J gene end by 6 bases; junction bases not matched to a gene: 13. This CDR3 is built from 14 residues. CDR1 is ENHRY and CDR2 is SYGVKD in the germline V gene.

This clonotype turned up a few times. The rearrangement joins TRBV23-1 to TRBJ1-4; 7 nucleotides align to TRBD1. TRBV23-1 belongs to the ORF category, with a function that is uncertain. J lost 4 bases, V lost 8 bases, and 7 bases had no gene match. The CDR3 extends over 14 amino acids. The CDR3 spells CASRRDSYNEKLFF. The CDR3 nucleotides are TGCGCCAGCCGCCGGGACAGCTATAATGAAAAACTGTTTTTT.

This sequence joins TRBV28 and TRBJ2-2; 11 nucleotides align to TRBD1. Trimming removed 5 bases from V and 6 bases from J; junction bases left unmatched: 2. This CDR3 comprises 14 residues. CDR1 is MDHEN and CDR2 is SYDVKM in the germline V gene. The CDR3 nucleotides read TGTGCCAGCAGTGGGACAGGGGGGGCCGGGGAGCTGTTTTTT. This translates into CASSGTGGAGELFF.

The CDR3 region is CAIRAPIGSSNYGYTF. The CDR3 coding sequence is TGTGCCATCAGGGCCCCCATTGGCTCTTCCAACTATGGCTACACCTTC. The V call is TRBV10-3, the J call TRBJ1-2; D gene unclear. Looked up from germline, CDR1 is ENHRY and CDR2 is SYGVKD. The ends were cut back, 6 bases at V and 2 bases at J, with 19 bases in the middle. The CDR3 sequence is 16 residues long.

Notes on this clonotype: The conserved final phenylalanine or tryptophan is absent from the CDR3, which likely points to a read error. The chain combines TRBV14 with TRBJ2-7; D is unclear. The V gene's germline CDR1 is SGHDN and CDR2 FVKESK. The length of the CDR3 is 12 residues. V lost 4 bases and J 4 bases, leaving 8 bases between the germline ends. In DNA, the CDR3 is TGTGCCAGCAGCCTCCACCTTTACGAGCAGTACATC. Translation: CASSLHLYEQYI.

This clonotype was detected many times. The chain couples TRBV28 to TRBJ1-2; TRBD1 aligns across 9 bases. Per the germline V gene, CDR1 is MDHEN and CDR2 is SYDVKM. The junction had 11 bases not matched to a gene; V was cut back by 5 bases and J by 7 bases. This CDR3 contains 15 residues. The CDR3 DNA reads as TGTGCCAGCAGTCCCAGCGGGACAGGGTCCTTTGGCTACACCTTC. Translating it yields CASSPSGTGSFGYTF.

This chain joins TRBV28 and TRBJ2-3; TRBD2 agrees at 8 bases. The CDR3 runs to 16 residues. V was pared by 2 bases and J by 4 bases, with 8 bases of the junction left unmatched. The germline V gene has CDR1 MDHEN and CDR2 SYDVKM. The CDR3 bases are TGTGCCAGCAGTTTACCCAGCGGGAGATCGTCAGATACGCAGTATTTT. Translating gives CASSLPSGRSSDTQYF.

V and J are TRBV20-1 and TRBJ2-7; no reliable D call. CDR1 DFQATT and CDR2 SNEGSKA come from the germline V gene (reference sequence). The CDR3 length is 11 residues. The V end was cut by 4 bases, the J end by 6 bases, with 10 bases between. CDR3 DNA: TGCAGTGCTACTAACGGGTTCGAGCAGTACTTC. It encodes CSATNGFEQYF.

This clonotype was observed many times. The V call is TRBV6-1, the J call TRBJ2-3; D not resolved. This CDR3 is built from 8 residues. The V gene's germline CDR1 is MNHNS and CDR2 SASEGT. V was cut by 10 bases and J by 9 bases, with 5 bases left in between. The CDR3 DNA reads TGTGCCACGTCGACGCAGTATTTT. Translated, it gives CATSTQYF.

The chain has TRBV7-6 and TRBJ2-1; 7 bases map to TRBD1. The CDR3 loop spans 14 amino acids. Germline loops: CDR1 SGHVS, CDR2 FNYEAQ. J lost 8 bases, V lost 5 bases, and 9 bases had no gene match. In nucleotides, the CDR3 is TGTGCCAGCAGCCCTCTCGAGGGGGCCCATGAGCAGTTCTTC. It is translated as CASSPLEGAHEQFF.

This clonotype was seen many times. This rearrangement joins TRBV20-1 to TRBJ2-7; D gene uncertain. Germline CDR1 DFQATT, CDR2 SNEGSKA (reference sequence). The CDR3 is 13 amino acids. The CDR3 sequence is CGSSTISSYEQYF. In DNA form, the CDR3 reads TGCGGATCTTCTACTATCAGCTCCTACGAGCAGTACTTC.

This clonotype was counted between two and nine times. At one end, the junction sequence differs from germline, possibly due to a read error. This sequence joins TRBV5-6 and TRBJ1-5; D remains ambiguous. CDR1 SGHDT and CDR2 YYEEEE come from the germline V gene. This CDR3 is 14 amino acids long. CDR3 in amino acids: CASSFRGSNQPRHF. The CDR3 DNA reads TGTGCCAGCAGCTTTAGAGGGAGCAATCAGCCCCGGCATTTT.